Included here is one T cell receptor (beta chain) sequence, with context. The data are from a study of blood T cells in healthy people across ages. The second PCR ran about 6 to 11 cycles with a sample-barcoded 5' primer and J-beta primers. TCRdb processed the 5' RACE reads anew with MiXCR; each CDR3 protein has one entry. The table has around 970,000 distinct CDR3 sequences, roughly 51% seen once. Trimming took 5 bases from V and 0 from J, leaving 13 bases between them. The germline gives CDR1 MDHEN, CDR2 SYDVKM. The CDR3 extends over 15 amino acids. The source of this sequence is a woman in her fifties or sixties in good health. Sequenced material: blood. The rearrangement uses TRBV28 and TRBJ1-1; perhaps TRBD1 as D (5 bases). In nucleotides, the CDR3 is TGTGCCAGCAGTACCCGGGACTTATTGAACACTGAAGCTTTCTTT. Translating it yields CASSTRDLLNTEAFF.